The 27 T cell receptor beta chains given below trace back to one sample, sequenced in a study of PD-1 blockade in classical Hodgkin lymphoma. TCRdb keeps only in-frame clones here, not all; method: immunoSEQ multiplex PCR. The table has 47,000 or so clones, approximately 91% seen once. As for time point: newly diagnosed, previously untreated cHL patient sample. Sequencing was performed on peripheral blood mononuclear cells (PBMCs). The receptor set was obtained from a human donor with classical Hodgkin lymphoma.

The chain has TRBV29-1 and TRBJ1-5; possibly TRBD1 for D (5 bases). The ends were cut back, 6 bases at V and 4 bases at J, with 13 bases in the middle. CDR3 length: 13 residues. Germline V gene sequence: CDR1 SQVTM, CDR2 ANQGSEA. Here the CDR3 reads CSVATPGNQPQHF. The CDR3 DNA sequence: TGCAGCGTGGCGACTCCAGGGAATCAGCCCCAGCATTTT.

The chain uses TRBV5-6 and TRBJ2-7, with TRBD1 identical over 9 bases. The germline V gene has CDR1 SGHDT and CDR2 YYEEEE. Losses at the gene ends were 4 bases for V and 5 bases for J; bases not matched to a gene: 4. CDR3 length: 13 amino acids. CDR3 nucleotide sequence: TGTGCCAGCAGCCCGGGACAGGGTAACGAGCAGTACGTC. This translates into CASSPGQGNEQYV.

The chain uses TRBV5-1 and TRBJ2-5, with D possibly being TRBD1 or TRBD2 (5 bases each). There are 14 residues in the CDR3. Between the trimmed V and J ends, which lost 3 bases and 4 bases, there was a span of 13 bases. Germline CDR1 reads SGHRS; CDR2 reads YFSETQ. CDR3 DNA: TGCGCCAGCAGCTCCCGGGACCCTCGAGAGACCCAGTACTTC. This sequence encodes CASSSRDPRETQYF. Combining the CDR3 with reference TRBV5-1 and TRBJ2-5 gives the whole variable domain KAGVTQTPRYLIKTRGQQVTLSCSPISGHRSVSWYQQTPGQGLQFLFEYFSETQRNKGNFPGRFSGRQFSNSRSEMNVSTLELGDSALYLCASSSRDPRETQYFGPGTRLLVL.

This chain links TRBV5-1 with TRBJ2-3, with TRBD2 matching 7 bases. This CDR3 comprises 15 residues. Germline values: CDR1 SGHRS, CDR2 YFSETQ. Unmatched junction bases numbered 9, after V lost 4 bases and J lost 4 bases. The CDR3 spells CASSADGLVSDTQYF. The DNA of the CDR3 is TGCGCCAGCAGCGCAGACGGACTAGTATCAGATACGCAGTATTTT.

The chain has TRBV28 and TRBJ2-1; D call uncertain. V lost 6 bases and J 9 bases, leaving 21 bases between the germline ends. CDR3 length: 15 residues. Germline V gene lookup returns CDR1 MDHEN and CDR2 SYDVKM. The CDR3 here is CASSPQRPVTPEQFF. The CDR3 region has the DNA TGTGCCAGCAGCCCCCAAAGGCCCGTTACGCCTGAGCAGTTCTTC.

Concerning this clone itself: One end of the junction varies from germline; a read error may be responsible. The CDR3 sequence: CASSLSGLANYGYAF. The CDR3 DNA reads as TGTGCCAGCAGCTTAAGCGGGCTCGCTAACTATGGCTACGCCTTC. This chain links TRBV13 with TRBJ1-2; D uncertain. Germline V CDR1 and CDR2: PRHDT, FYEKMQ (reference sequence). This CDR3 is built from 15 residues.

This sequence joins TRBV28 and TRBJ1-1, with D perhaps TRBD1 (5 bases). The V gene's germline CDR1 is MDHEN and CDR2 SYDVKM. The CDR3 length is 15 residues. Trimming took 1 base from V and 4 from J, leaving 13 bases between them. The CDR3 DNA reads TGTGCCAGCAGTTTATACCCAGGGTCGGGCACTGAAGCTTTCTTT. This sequence encodes CASSLYPGSGTEAFF. Combining the CDR3 with reference TRBV28 and TRBJ1-1 gives the whole variable domain DVKVTQSSRYLVKRTGEKVFLECVQDMDHENMFWYRQDPGLGLRLIYFSYDVKMKEKGDIPEGYSVSREKKERFSLILESASTNQTSMYLCASSLYPGSGTEAFFGQGTRLTVV.

The chain uses TRBV11-3 and TRBJ1-4, with 9 bases that match TRBD1. V lost 5 bases and J lost 0; bases outside the gene matches: 4. The length of the CDR3 is 16 residues. Germline V gene sequence: CDR1 SGHNT, CDR2 YENEEA. The CDR3: CASSPGQGATNEKLFF. CDR3 in DNA: TGTGCCAGCAGCCCGGGACAGGGAGCAACTAATGAAAAACTGTTTTTT. Full variable domain (remainder filled in from reference TRBV11-3 and TRBJ1-4): EAGVVQSPRYKIIEKKQPVAFWCNPISGHNTLYWYLQNLGQGPELLIRYENEEAVDDSQLPKDRFSAERLKGVDSTLKIQPAELGDSAVYLCASSPGQGATNEKLFFGSGTQLSVL.

The J gene is TRBJ1-5, the V gene TRBV6-1, with D possibly TRBD1 on 5 matching bases. V was trimmed by 2 bases and J by 6 bases, leaving 17 bases between them. Germline V gene data show CDR1 as MNHNS and CDR2 as SASEGT. This CDR3 region has 16 residues. The chain's CDR3 is CASSENPVAQGQPQHF. The CDR3 coding sequence is TGTGCCAGCAGTGAAAATCCAGTGGCCCAGGGTCAGCCCCAGCATTTT.

The rearrangement uses TRBV6-1 and TRBJ2-1, with 13 nucleotides matching TRBD2. Germline CDR1 is MNHNS and CDR2 is SASEGT. J gave up 12 bases and V 2 bases, and 10 bases lay outside the gene matches. The CDR3 is made up of 16 amino acids. CDR3 bases: TGTGCCAGCAGTGAATCGGGACTAGCGGGGAAGTCGAGGCAGTTCTTC. This codes for CASSESGLAGKSRQFF.

The chain links TRBV7-9 to TRBJ1-2; weak D call: TRBD1 (6 bases). Trimming removed 8 bases from V and 6 bases from J, with 10 bases in between. The germline CDR1 and CDR2 sequences are SEHNR and FQNEAQ (reference sequence). The CDR3 length is 11 residues. CDR3 nucleotide sequence: TGTGCCAGCTTGACAGGTGATGGCTACACCTTC. This gives the protein CASLTGDGYTF.

The chain joins TRBV7-9 to TRBJ2-1; 15 bases are a match to TRBD2. This CDR3 spans 15 amino acids. The V gene end was trimmed by 5 bases and the J gene end by 8 bases; junction bases not matched to a gene: 4. Germline V gene lookup returns CDR1 SEHNR and CDR2 FQNEAQ (reference sequence). CDR3 coding DNA: TGTGCCAGCAGCCTAGGACTAGCGGGAGGGGATGAGCAGTTCTTC. Amino acids: CASSLGLAGGDEQFF.

The chain links TRBV2 to TRBJ1-2, with D unclear. The V and J ends lost 3 bases and 1 base respectively, with 6 bases between them. The CDR3 contains 13 residues. From germline, CDR1 is SNHLY and CDR2 FYNNEI. The CDR3: CASSDQVNYGYTF. CDR3 DNA: TGTGCCAGCAGTGACCAGGTTAACTATGGCTACACCTTC.

The chain is built from TRBV5-4 and TRBJ2-7; no firm D call. CDR1 and CDR2 from the germline V gene are SGHNT and YYREEE (reference sequence). V gave up 4 bases and J gave up 1 base, with 9 bases separating them. There are 13 residues in the CDR3. The CDR3 sequence: CASSLSNSYEQYF. CDR3 coding DNA: TGTGCCAGCAGCCTCAGCAATTCCTACGAGCAGTACTTC.

The chain combines TRBV9 with TRBJ2-7; D is ambiguous. This CDR3 spans 14 amino acids. V dropped 2 bases and J dropped 6 bases, with 15 bases sitting between them. CDR1 SGDLS and CDR2 YYNGEE come from the germline V gene. CDR3 nucleotide sequence: TGTGCCAGCAGCGTGTACAAGCCCTCCGCCGAGCAGTACGTC. Translating gives CASSVYKPSAEQYV.

The chain recombines TRBV25-1 with TRBJ2-5, with 7 bases identical to TRBD1. This CDR3 contains 15 residues. Unmatched junction bases numbered 6, after V lost 4 bases and J lost 1 base. CDR1 is MGHDK and CDR2 is SYGVNS in the germline V gene. The CDR3 sequence: CASSGHRGAQETQYF. The CDR3 DNA reads TGTGCCAGCAGTGGTCACAGGGGAGCCCAAGAGACCCAGTACTTC.

This chain links TRBV7-8 with TRBJ2-1; 9 bases align to TRBD2. CDR3 length: 16 amino acids. In germline, CDR1 is SGHVS, CDR2 FQNEAQ. J lost 6 bases, V lost 2 bases, and 8 bases had no gene match. The CDR3, as DNA: TGTGCCAGCAGCTTATGGGCGGGAGGGCCGGGCAATGAGCAGTTCTTC. Amino acid sequence: CASSLWAGGPGNEQFF. Using reference TRBV7-8 and TRBJ2-1 for the parts outside the CDR3, the full variable domain is GAGVSQSPRYKVAKRGQDVALRCDPISGHVSLFWYQQALGQGPEFLTYFQNEAQLDKSGLPSDRFFAERPEGSVSTLKIQRTQQEDSAVYLCASSLWAGGPGNEQFFGPGTRLTVL.

The rearrangement joins TRBV28 to TRBJ1-2; no firm D call. CDR3 length equals 11 residues. The germline gives CDR1 MDHEN, CDR2 SYDVKM. Trimming left V 8 bases short and J 8 bases short, with 12 bases between. CDR3 loop: CASGSGGGYTF. The CDR3 DNA reads as TGTGCCAGCGGATCAGGAGGGGGCTACACCTTC.

The chain recombines TRBV7-3 with TRBJ2-3; D is unresolved. The CDR3 is made up of 15 amino acids. The V end lost 5 bases, the J end lost 0 bases, and 12 bases lay between the germline ends. Germline values: CDR1 SGHTA, CDR2 FQGTGA. CDR3 sequence: CASSPYLASTDTQYF. The CDR3 nucleotides are TGTGCCAGCAGCCCCTATCTCGCTAGCACAGATACGCAGTATTTT.

A note on this clone: Other DNA variants within this sample encode the same CDR3. The chain joins TRBV30 to TRBJ2-1; 12 bases fit TRBD2. After removal of 4 bases from V and 4 bases from J, the junction contained 2 bases not matched to a gene. This CDR3 has 14 residues. Germline CDR1 is GTSNPN and CDR2 is SVGIG (reference sequence). The CDR3 is CAWTGTSGYNEQFF. As DNA, the CDR3 is TGTGCCTGGACCGGGACTAGCGGGTACAATGAGCAGTTCTTC.

V usage is TRBV4-1 and J usage is TRBJ1-2, with unresolved D. V was shortened by 0 bases and J by 8 bases, with 16 bases between the two germline ends. CDR3 length: 15 residues. Germline CDR1 is MGHRA and CDR2 is YSYEKL. In DNA, the CDR3 is TGCGCCAGCAGCCAAGAATCTCAGGTTTCAGGAGGCTACACCTTC. Translating gives CASSQESQVSGGYTF.

V gene TRBV7-9 combines with J gene TRBJ1-1; no firm D call. CDR1 and CDR2 (germline): SEHNR, FQNEAQ (reference sequence). The CDR3 has 12 residues. The V end lost 6 bases, the J end lost 11 bases, and 16 bases lay between the germline ends. The CDR3 sequence: CASSDYLRRAFF. Written as DNA, the CDR3 is TGTGCCAGCAGTGACTACCTTAGGCGCGCTTTCTTT. Filled out from reference TRBV7-9 and TRBJ1-1, the complete variable domain reads DTGVSQNPRHKITKRGQNVTFRCDPISEHNRLYWYRQTLGQGPEFLTYFQNEAQLEKSRLLSDRFSAERPKGSFSTLEIQRTEQGDSAMYLCASSDYLRRAFFGQGTRLTVV.

This rearrangement joins TRBV5-5 to TRBJ2-1, with 8 bases that match TRBD2. This CDR3 is 16 amino acids long. V was pared by 3 bases and J by 2 bases, with 7 bases of the junction left unmatched. Germline CDR1 reads SGHKS; CDR2 reads YYEKEE (reference sequence). In DNA, the CDR3 is TGTGCCAGCAGCTCTTTGGTAGCGGGGACCTACAATGAGCAGTTCTTC. Translating gives CASSSLVAGTYNEQFF.

The CDR3 loop is CASSMTRLAGAEKTFF. The CDR3, as DNA: TGTGCCAGTAGTATGACGAGACTAGCGGGAGCCGAGAAGACGTTCTTC. The genes are TRBV19 and TRBJ2-1, with 12 bases aligning to TRBD2. This CDR3 region has 16 residues. Germline CDR1 is LNHDA and CDR2 is SQIVND (reference sequence). J was trimmed by 15 bases and V by 3 bases; bases with no gene match: 15.

The chain couples TRBV5-5 to TRBJ2-2; 8 bases agree with TRBD1. With V trimmed by 4 bases and J by 3 bases, 8 bases remained unmatched. The germline V gene has CDR1 SGHKS and CDR2 YYEKEE (reference sequence). The CDR3 has 16 residues. The CDR3 DNA is TGTGCCAGCAGCCTTCCCCAGGGGGCCGACACCGGGGAGCTGTTTTTT. It yields the protein CASSLPQGADTGELFF.

Here the CDR3 DNA reads TGTGCCAGCAGTTTAGGTCAGGGGGATTTCAATGAGCAGTTCTTC. Its protein is CASSLGQGDFNEQFF. This chain uses TRBV27 with TRBJ2-1; 7 bases agree with TRBD1. Germline-derived CDR1 and CDR2 are MNHEY and SMNVEV (reference sequence). The CDR3 runs to 15 residues. Trimming cost V 2 bases and J 6 bases; bases outside gene matches: 7.

The chain couples TRBV28 to TRBJ1-4; no clear D. Trimming stripped 7 bases from V and 7 bases from J, with 16 bases between. Germline V gene lookup returns CDR1 MDHEN and CDR2 SYDVKM. The CDR3 has 14 residues. The CDR3 DNA follows: TGTGCCAGCAAGGAGCCCGTCACCAGTGAAAAACTGTTTTTT. It is translated as CASKEPVTSEKLFF.